The 30 T cell receptor beta chains given below trace back to one sample, sequenced in a study of blood T cells in healthy people across ages. A J-beta primer mix and a sample-barcoded 5' primer were used in a second PCR of about 7 to 12 cycles. TCRdb itself ran the 5' RACE reads through MiXCR, one entry per CDR3 protein. Among 730,000 or so distinct CDR3 sequences listed, 35% to 50% were seen once. Sequencing input: blood. The receptors were gathered from a man older than 75 in good health.

Regarding this clonotype: Being one base from a much bigger clone, this may be a read error. V usage is TRBV4-2 and J usage is TRBJ2-1; the match to TRBD2 covers 9 bases. Germline CDR1 is LGHNA and CDR2 is YNFKEQ. The CDR3 runs 15 residues. V lost 5 bases, J lost 7 bases, and 9 bases stayed unmatched. The CDR3 loop reads CASSILAGRVNEQFF. For the CDR3, the DNA is TGTGCCAGCAGCATTCTAGCGGGAAGAGTTAATGAGCAGTTCTTC.

This rearrangement joins TRBV7-2 to TRBJ2-5; 8 bases line up with TRBD1. The CDR3 sequence is 13 residues long. After removal of 10 bases from V and 5 bases from J, the junction contained 9 bases not matched to a gene. The germline V gene has CDR1 SGHTA and CDR2 FQGNSA. CDR3 coding DNA: TGTGCCACCCGACAGGGGCCTCGGGAGACCCAGTACTTC. Protein sequence: CATRQGPRETQYF.

This clonotype was detected only a few times. The chain couples TRBV11-2 to TRBJ2-4; D may be TRBD1 or TRBD2 (5 bases each). Matching the DNA end better, TRBJ2-7 makes the J call doubtful. The germline V gene has CDR1 SGHAT and CDR2 FQNNGV. The CDR3 sequence is 14 residues long. DNA for the CDR3: TGTGCCAGCAGCGCCTCCGGGGCAGATTACGAGCAGTACTTC. Amino acid sequence: CASSASGADYEQYF.

This clonotype was seen ten or more times. The rearrangement joins TRBV6-5 to TRBJ2-7; D perhaps matches TRBD1 (6 bases). Germline CDR1 and CDR2: MNHEY and SVGAGI. The CDR3 sequence is 14 residues long. Trimming took 5 bases from V and 1 from J, leaving 12 bases between them. The chain's CDR3 is CASSPGQRSYEQYF. CDR3 nucleotide sequence: TGTGCCAGCAGTCCCGGACAGAGGTCCTACGAGCAGTACTTC.

The V call is TRBV6-2 or TRBV6-3, the J call TRBJ2-1, with 8 nucleotides matching TRBD2. Germline CDR1 reads MNHEY; CDR2 reads SVGEGT. The CDR3 runs to 15 residues. V shed 6 bases and J 2 bases; nucleotides not matched to a gene: 6. CDR3 DNA sequence: TGTGCCAGCAGAGCCACTAGCGGAGCCTACAATGAGCAGTTCTTC. As protein: CASRATSGAYNEQFF.

This chain joins TRBV5-1 and TRBJ2-7, with TRBD2 matching 7 bases. Unmatched junction bases numbered 10, after V lost 3 bases and J lost 7 bases. Germline V gene lookup returns CDR1 SGHRS and CDR2 YFSETQ. The CDR3 is 14 amino acids. The CDR3 nucleotides are TGCGCCAGCAGCTCTATACAGACTAGCAGGGAGCAGTACTTC. Protein product: CASSSIQTSREQYF.

This chain connects TRBV5-1 to TRBJ2-7; 10 bases are a match to TRBD1. CDR3 size: 16 residues. From germline, CDR1 is SGHRS and CDR2 YFSETQ. Unmatched junction bases numbered 8, after V lost 0 bases and J lost 5 bases. The DNA of the CDR3 is TGCGCCAGCAGCTTGGCCGGGACAGGGGCTAGGGACGAGCAGTACTTC. This gives the protein CASSLAGTGARDEQYF.

The chain has TRBV3-1 and TRBJ2-1; 10 bases fit TRBD2. V was clipped by 0 bases and J by 3 bases; unmatched bases: 5. Looked up from germline, CDR1 is LGHDT and CDR2 is YNNKEL (reference sequence). The CDR3 has 17 residues. The CDR3 DNA reads TGTGCCAGCAGCCAAGATAAGGTAGCGGGAGGCTACAATGAGCAGTTCTTC. Its translation: CASSQDKVAGGYNEQFF.

This clonotype has more than one count but fewer than ten. The CDR3 loop is CSAREASYGSYEQYF. CDR3 nucleotides: TGCAGTGCTAGAGAGGCTAGCTACGGCTCCTACGAGCAGTACTTC. This sequence joins TRBV20-1 and TRBJ2-7; D possibly corresponds to TRBD2 (5 bases). V was cut by 0 bases and J by 0 bases, with 12 bases left in between. Germline values: CDR1 DFQATT, CDR2 SNEGSKA (reference sequence). The CDR3 is 15 amino acids.

V usage is TRBV14 and J usage is TRBJ2-4, with 7 bases identical to TRBD2. Germline CDR1 reads SGHDN; CDR2 reads FVKESK. This CDR3 comprises 14 residues. Germline trimming cut 8 bases from V and 1 base from J; bases unmatched to any gene: 5. In DNA form, the CDR3 reads TGTGCCAGCCCGGGTAGCGGGGCCAAAAACATTCAGTACTTC. Protein sequence: CASPGSGAKNIQYF.

The chain joins TRBV20-1 to TRBJ1-5; D remains ambiguous. V shed 3 bases and J shed 4 bases, with 13 bases lying between them. This CDR3 is 14 amino acids long. Germline V CDR1 and CDR2: DFQATT, SNEGSKA (reference sequence). The CDR3 nucleotides are TGCAGTGCTAGCTTGGGTCAGCAAAATCAGCCCCAGCATTTT. Protein product: CSASLGQQNQPQHF.

V is TRBV12-3 or TRBV12-4 and J is TRBJ2-7; possible D gene TRBD2, 6 bases. The CDR3 runs 18 residues. Trimming took 6 bases from V and 3 from J, leaving 27 bases between them. CDR3 in amino acids: CASSDHHHTEGLLYEQYF. DNA of the CDR3: TGTGCCAGCAGCGACCATCACCATACGGAGGGGTTGCTCTACGAGCAGTACTTC.

This clonotype was picked up a small number of times. The chain combines TRBV6-2 or TRBV6-3 with TRBJ2-3; 9 bases align to TRBD2. The germline CDR1 and CDR2 sequences are MNHEY and SVGEGT. J lost 4 bases, V lost 4 bases, and 12 bases had no gene match. This CDR3 spans 17 amino acids. This CDR3 is CASSLDRASGDADTQYF. The CDR3 region has the DNA TGTGCCAGCAGTTTAGACCGCGCTAGCGGGGATGCAGATACGCAGTATTTT.

This clonotype was found a few times. The chain links TRBV6-5 to TRBJ2-1; D call uncertain. The CDR3 loop spans 15 amino acids. CDR1 and CDR2 from the germline V gene are MNHEY and SVGAGI. V lost 0 bases to trimming and J lost 4 bases, with 10 bases between them. As DNA, the CDR3 is TGTGCCAGCAGTTACTCTCGGCCAACTTACAATGAGCAGTTCTTC. It translates to CASSYSRPTYNEQFF.

The rearrangement links TRBV7-3 to TRBJ1-4, with 7 bases lining up with TRBD1. Trimming took 5 bases from V and 5 from J; bases not matched to a gene: 11. Per germline, CDR1 SGHTA and CDR2 FQGTGA. This CDR3 region has 16 residues. The CDR3: CASSPSGGQKNEKLFF. CDR3 sequence (DNA): TGTGCCAGCAGCCCATCCGGGGGACAGAAGAATGAAAAACTGTTTTTT.

The chain uses TRBV2 and TRBJ2-3; TRBD2 agrees at 8 bases. Losses at the gene ends were 7 bases for V and 2 bases for J; bases not matched to a gene: 8. CDR3 length: 15 residues. Looked up from germline, CDR1 is SNHLY and CDR2 is FYNNEI. Here the CDR3 DNA reads TGTGCCAGCAAACCGGGACTAGGGGACACAGATACGCAGTATTTT. Translation gives CASKPGLGDTDTQYF.

This clonotype occurred a few times. The rearrangement uses TRBV10-3 and TRBJ2-5; D unclear. The J call could be wrong; TRBJ2-7 is a better fit for the DNA end. The CDR3 spans 12 residues. Germline V gene sequence: CDR1 ENHRY, CDR2 SYGVKD. The CDR3 is CAIPPYLGEQYF. DNA of the CDR3: TGTGCCATCCCCCCATATTTAGGCGAGCAGTACTTC.

This clonotype has only a few counts. The chain recombines TRBV6-1 with TRBJ2-5, with D possibly matching TRBD2 (6 bases). The CDR3 runs 17 residues. Germline V gene sequence: CDR1 MNHNS, CDR2 SASEGT. Deletions cut 0 bases from V and 1 base from J, with 15 bases between. The DNA for the CDR3 is TGTGCCAGCAGTGAAGCGCGAGGTGGGGGGATCCAAGAGACCCAGTACTTC. Translated, it gives CASSEARGGGIQETQYF.

There are many counts of this clonotype. The rearrangement joins TRBV4-3 to TRBJ2-7; D is uncertain. V lost 0 bases, J lost 5 bases, and 11 bases lay in between. The CDR3 has 14 residues. Germline-derived CDR1 and CDR2 are LGHNA and YSLEER. The CDR3 spells CASSQDLGLDEQYF. Here the CDR3 DNA reads TGCGCCAGCAGCCAAGACTTAGGGCTGGACGAGCAGTACTTC.

The chain recombines TRBV28 with TRBJ2-5; 14 bases map to TRBD2. This CDR3 contains 15 residues. Trimming removed 5 bases from V and 11 bases from J; junction bases left unmatched: 10. Germline V lookup: CDR1 MDHEN, CDR2 SYDVKM. CDR3 region: CASSIRTSGGNEQYF. The CDR3 DNA reads as TGTGCCAGCAGTATAAGGACTAGCGGGGGGAATGAGCAGTACTTC. Full variable domain (rest looked up from reference TRBV28 and TRBJ2-5): DVKVTQSSRYLVKRTGEKVFLECVQDMDHENMFWYRQDPGLGLRLIYFSYDVKMKEKGDIPEGYSVSREKKERFSLILESASTNQTSMYLCASSIRTSGGNEQYFGPGTRLLVL.

The chain combines TRBV10-2 with TRBJ1-1; no firm D call. This CDR3 is built from 16 residues. V lost 4 bases to trimming and J lost 0 bases, with 15 bases between them. The V gene's germline CDR1 is WSHSY and CDR2 SAAADI. The CDR3 region has the DNA TGCGCCAGCAGTGTGGAGGGCGCTTTGGTGAACACTGAAGCTTTCTTT. Protein sequence: CASSVEGALVNTEAFF.

The chain couples TRBV3-1 to TRBJ2-5; 8 nucleotides align to TRBD1. Germline-derived CDR1 and CDR2 are LGHDT and YNNKEL (reference sequence). With V trimmed by 4 bases and J by 5 bases, 9 bases remained unmatched. The CDR3 covers 15 residues. The CDR3 DNA reads as TGTGCCAGCAGCCGTCGACAGGGGATGCACGAGACCCAGTACTTC. Amino acid sequence: CASSRRQGMHETQYF.

The chain links TRBV30 to TRBJ2-3; 7 nucleotides align to TRBD2. Germline lookup yields CDR1 GTSNPN and CDR2 SVGIG (reference sequence). V dropped 5 bases and J dropped 0; count of bases not matched to a gene: 8. This CDR3 has 15 amino acids. In DNA form, the CDR3 reads TGTGCCTGGCGCGGCGGGAGATTCAGCACAGATACGCAGTATTTT. This gives the protein CAWRGGRFSTDTQYF. The variable domain in full, completed from reference TRBV30 and TRBJ2-3, reads SQTIHQWPATLVQPVGSPLSLECTVEGTSNPNLYWYRQAAGRGLQLLFYSVGIGQISSEVPQNLSASRPQDRQFILSSKKLLLSDSGFYLCAWRGGRFSTDTQYFGPGTRLTVL.

DNA for the CDR3: TGTGCCAGCAGTTACTCGAGCATCGCAGATACGCAGTATTTT. Translating gives CASSYSSIADTQYF. The chain combines TRBV6-2 or TRBV6-3 with TRBJ2-3; D is unclear. The V and J ends lost 0 bases and 4 bases respectively, with 8 bases between them. This CDR3 has 14 residues. Germline V CDR1 and CDR2: MNHEY, SVGEGT.

The chain employs TRBV7-2 and TRBJ2-5; TRBD2 is a possible D gene (6 bases). Germline CDR1 SGHTA, CDR2 FQGNSA. With 1 base removed from V and 5 bases from J, the gap between germline ends came to 14 bases. The CDR3 has 15 residues. Here the CDR3 reads CASSLEANSGETQYF. CDR3 in DNA: TGTGCCAGCAGCTTAGAGGCGAACAGCGGGGAGACCCAGTACTTC.

V usage is TRBV27 and J usage is TRBJ2-6; TRBD1 aligns across 9 bases. V gave up 5 bases and J gave up 0 bases; unmatched junction bases: 11. Germline loops: CDR1 MNHEY, CDR2 SMNVEV (reference sequence). This CDR3 contains 19 residues. The CDR3 DNA reads as TGTGCCAGCAGTGTCCGCCGGGACAGGGAAATCTCTGGGGCCAACGTCCTGACTTTC. It codes for CASSVRRDREISGANVLTF.

The chain links TRBV20-1 to TRBJ2-5; 8 nucleotides align to TRBD2. J lost 2 bases, V lost 4 bases, and 15 bases had no gene match. The CDR3 runs to 17 residues. Germline V CDR1 and CDR2: DFQATT, SNEGSKA (reference sequence). This CDR3 reads CSAKLSGLAKMQETQYF. In nucleotides, the CDR3 is TGCAGTGCTAAATTATCCGGACTAGCTAAGATGCAAGAGACCCAGTACTTC.

J is TRBJ2-5 and V is TRBV3-1, with a possible D match to TRBD1 (5 bases). Germline V CDR1 and CDR2: LGHDT, YNNKEL (reference sequence). V was cut by 0 bases and J by 11 bases, with 25 bases left in between. CDR3 length equals 17 residues. The CDR3 protein is CASSQDVKAAGYNEQYF. In nucleotides, the CDR3 is TGTGCCAGCAGCCAAGATGTTAAGGCGGCAGGGTACAATGAGCAGTACTTC.

The table lists this clonotype with a few counts. The chain carries TRBV28 and TRBJ2-4; 11 nucleotides align to TRBD2. There are 15 residues in the CDR3. Trimming at V came to 5 bases and at J to 13 bases, leaving 13 bases not matched to a gene. Germline V lookup: CDR1 MDHEN, CDR2 SYDVKM. As DNA, the CDR3 is TGTGCCAGCAGTCCCACACTAGCGGGGGCCTATGAGCAGTACTTC. Protein sequence: CASSPTLAGAYEQYF.

Concerning this clonotype: This may be a read error, as it is one base from a much larger clone. This chain links TRBV6-5 with TRBJ2-7; a weak D match, TRBD1 (6 bases). The CDR3 has 13 amino acids. Germline V gene data show CDR1 as MNHEY and CDR2 as SVGAGI. V was pared by 10 bases and J by 7 bases, with 20 bases between. In DNA, the CDR3 is TGTGCCAACGGCCGGGACACAATCCGGGAGCAGTACTTC. It translates to CANGRDTIREQYF.